This TCR beta chain was found in a study of identical twins. Study-wide findings and caveats: The models systematically underestimated how much out-of-frame TCR alpha was shared in monozygotic twins.

This clonotype appeared a few times. Its antigen is not known. The CDR3 sequence is 13 residues long. Trimming cost V 4 bases and J 0 bases, with 8 bases left between them. CDR1 is SQVTM, CDR2 ANQGSEA, per germline. TCRdb ran MiXCR on the 5' RACE reads and lists one entry per CDR3 protein. Here the sample spans fewer than 900,000 distinct CDR3 sequences, approximately 18% being singletons. The data were also submitted as part of a second study, on T cells expressing NK-cell markers.

The chain carries TRBV29-1 and TRBJ2-3, with D uncertain. The specimen sequenced was PBMCs. The sequence was obtained from a woman between 18 and 29 years old in good health. Here the CDR3 reads CSVVHSSTDTQYF. The CDR3 region has the DNA TGCAGCGTTGTCCACTCTAGCACAGATACGCAGTATTTT.